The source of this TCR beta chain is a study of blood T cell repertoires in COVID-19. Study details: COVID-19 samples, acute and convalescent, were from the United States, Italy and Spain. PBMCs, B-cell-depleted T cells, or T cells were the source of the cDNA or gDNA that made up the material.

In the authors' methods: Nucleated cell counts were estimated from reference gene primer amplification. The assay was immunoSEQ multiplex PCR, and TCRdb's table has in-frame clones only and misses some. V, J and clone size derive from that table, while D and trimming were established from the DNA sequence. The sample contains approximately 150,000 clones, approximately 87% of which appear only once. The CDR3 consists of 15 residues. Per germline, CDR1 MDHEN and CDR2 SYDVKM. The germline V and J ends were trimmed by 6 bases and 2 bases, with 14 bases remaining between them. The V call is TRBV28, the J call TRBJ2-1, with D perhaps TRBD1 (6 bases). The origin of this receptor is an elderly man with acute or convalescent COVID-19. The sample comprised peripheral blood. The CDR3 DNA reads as TGTGCCAGCAGCTCGCAGGGGTTCCCCTACAATGAGCAGTTCTTC. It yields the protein CASSSQGFPYNEQFF.